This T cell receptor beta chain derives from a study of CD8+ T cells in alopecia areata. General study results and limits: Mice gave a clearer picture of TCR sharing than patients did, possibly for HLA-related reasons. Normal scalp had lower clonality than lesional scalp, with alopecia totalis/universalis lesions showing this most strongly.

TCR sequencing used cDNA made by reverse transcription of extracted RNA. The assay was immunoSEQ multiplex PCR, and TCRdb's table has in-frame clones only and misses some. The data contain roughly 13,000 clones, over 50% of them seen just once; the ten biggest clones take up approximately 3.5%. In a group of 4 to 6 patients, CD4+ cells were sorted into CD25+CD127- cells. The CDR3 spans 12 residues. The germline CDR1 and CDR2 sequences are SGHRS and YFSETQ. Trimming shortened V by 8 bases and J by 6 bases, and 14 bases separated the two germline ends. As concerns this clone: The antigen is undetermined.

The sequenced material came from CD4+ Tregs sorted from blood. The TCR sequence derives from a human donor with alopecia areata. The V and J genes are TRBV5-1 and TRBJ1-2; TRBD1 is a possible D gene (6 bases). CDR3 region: CASSEQGNGYTF. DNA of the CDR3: TGCGCCAGTTCTGAGCAGGGGAATGGCTACACCTTC.